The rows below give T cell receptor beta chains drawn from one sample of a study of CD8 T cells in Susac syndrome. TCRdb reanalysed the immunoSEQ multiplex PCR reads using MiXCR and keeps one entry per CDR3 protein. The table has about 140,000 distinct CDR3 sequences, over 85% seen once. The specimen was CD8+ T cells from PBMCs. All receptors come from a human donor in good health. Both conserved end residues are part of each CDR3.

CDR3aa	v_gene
CSVEIETGELFF	TRBV29-1
CASSLTDGYEQYF	TRBV12-3/TRBV12-4
CASSFGSGANVLTF	TRBV27
CASSQGVRAEAFF	TRBV7-9
CASSVDAEEGDEQYF	TRBV9
CASNELVNTEAFF	TRBV6-5
CSAGAGTGGDEQYF	TRBV20-1
CSARDRTTPSGEQYF	TRBV20-1
CASSPASGSSYNEQFF	TRBV14
CSATTGSEQFF	TRBV20-1
CSVRDFSLNEQFF	TRBV29-1
CASRHRGGNEQFF	TRBV27
CSVRLAPTDTQYF	TRBV29-1